This TCR beta chain stems from a study of blood T cell repertoires in COVID-19. Background on the study: The United States, Italy and Spain provided the acute and convalescent COVID-19 samples. PBMCs, B-cell-depleted T cells, or T cells were the source of the cDNA or gDNA that made up the material.

How the authors handled the data: Nucleated cell counts were estimated from reference gene primer amplification. Generated by immunoSEQ multiplex PCR, the TCRdb table keeps only in-frame clones and is missing some. That table gives V, J and clone size, and the DNA gave D and trimming. This table holds around 100,000 clones, approximately 80% found once. Germline V gene data show CDR1 as MGHRA and CDR2 as YSYEKL. CDR3 size: 15 residues. After removal of 4 bases from V and 4 bases from J, the junction contained 6 bases not matched to a gene. This sequence joins TRBV4-1 and TRBJ1-3; 8 bases align to TRBD1. This TCR was sampled from a man aged 45-60 years with active or convalescent COVID-19. Sequenced: peripheral blood. The CDR3 DNA reads as TGCGCCAGCAGCCCCGCAGGGGGCTCAGGAAACACCATATATTTT. Translation: CASSPAGGSGNTIYF.